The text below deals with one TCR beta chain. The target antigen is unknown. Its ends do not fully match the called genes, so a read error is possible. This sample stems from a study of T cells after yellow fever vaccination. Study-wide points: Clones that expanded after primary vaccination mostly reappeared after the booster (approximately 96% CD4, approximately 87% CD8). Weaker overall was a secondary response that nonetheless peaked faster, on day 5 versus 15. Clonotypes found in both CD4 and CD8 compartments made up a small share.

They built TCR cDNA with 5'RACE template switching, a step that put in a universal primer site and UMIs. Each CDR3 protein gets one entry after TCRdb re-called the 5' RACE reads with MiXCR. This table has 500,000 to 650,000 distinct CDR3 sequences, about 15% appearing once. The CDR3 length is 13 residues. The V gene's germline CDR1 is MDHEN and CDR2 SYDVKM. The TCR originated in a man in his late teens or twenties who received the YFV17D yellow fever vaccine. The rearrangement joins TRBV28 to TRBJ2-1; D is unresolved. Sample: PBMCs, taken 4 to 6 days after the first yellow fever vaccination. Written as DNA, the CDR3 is TGTGCCAGCAGTTTAAGGAGTTCCAATGACCAGTTCTTC. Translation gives CASSLRSSNDQFF.